A selection of T cell receptor beta chains follows, all from one sample in a study of blood T cell repertoires in COVID-19. Libraries were prepared by immunoSEQ multiplex PCR; TCRdb keeps only in-frame clonotypes and omits some of them. The data show tens of thousands of clones, approximately 90% seen once. Sequencing was performed on peripheral blood. These receptors came from a man aged 65 to 85 with active or convalescent COVID-19. Each CDR3 is given with its conserved first and last residue. Each record gives: D gene, J gene, clone size, V gene, CDR3 DNA, CDR3 protein. The D gene is left open where the match is weak. Rows may omit the clone size; those that give it use once, few, many or a size class.

d_call: NA
j_call: TRBJ1-1
clone_size: NA
v_call: TRBV29-1
cdr3_nt: TGCAGCTGCGGGCAGCCGCCAGAAGCTTTCTTT
cdr3_aa: CSCGQPPEAFF

d_call: NA
j_call: TRBJ1-3
clone_size: NA
v_call: TRBV27
cdr3_nt: TGTGCCAGCAGTTTATTGTCAGGATCTGGAAACACCATATATTTT
cdr3_aa: CASSLLSGSGNTIYF

d_call: NA
j_call: TRBJ2-7
clone_size: NA
v_call: TRBV3-1/TRBV3-2
cdr3_nt: TGTGCCAGCAGCCAAGGAGAAACCGACGAGCAGTACTTC
cdr3_aa: CASSQGETDEQYF

d_call: TRBD2
j_call: TRBJ2-5
clone_size: NA
v_call: TRBV6-5
cdr3_nt: TGTGCCAGCAGTTACTCCCCAGCGGGACTGCAAGAGACCCAGTACTTC
cdr3_aa: CASSYSPAGLQETQYF

d_call: TRBD2
j_call: TRBJ2-1
clone_size: NA
v_call: TRBV7-9
cdr3_nt: TGTGCCAGCAGCGACGGGACTAGCGGGAGCGGTGAGCAGTTCTTC
cdr3_aa: CASSDGTSGSGEQFF

d_call: TRBD1
j_call: TRBJ1-4
clone_size: NA
v_call: TRBV19
cdr3_nt: TGTGCCAGTAGTAAAGTCCCGGGACAGGGGAGGGCTAATGAAAAACTGTTTTTT
cdr3_aa: CASSKVPGQGRANEKLFF

d_call: TRBD1
j_call: TRBJ1-4
clone_size: NA
v_call: TRBV25-1
cdr3_nt: TGTGCCAGCAGTACCGGGACAGGAGGTGAAAAACTGTTTTTT
cdr3_aa: CASSTGTGGEKLFF

d_call: TRBD1
j_call: TRBJ2-5
clone_size: NA
v_call: TRBV25-1
cdr3_nt: TGTGCCAGCAGTGAATTTTACAGGGGAGAGACCCAGTACTTC
cdr3_aa: CASSEFYRGETQYF

d_call: TRBD1
j_call: TRBJ2-7
clone_size: NA
v_call: TRBV7-6
cdr3_nt: TGTGCCAGCAGCCCGGACGACAGGGGGCAAGGGCAGTACTTC
cdr3_aa: CASSPDDRGQGQYF

d_call: NA
j_call: TRBJ2-1
clone_size: NA
v_call: TRBV12-3/TRBV12-4
cdr3_nt: TGTGCCAGCAGTCTCTACAATGAGCAGTTCTTC
cdr3_aa: CASSLYNEQFF

d_call: TRBD2
j_call: TRBJ2-3
clone_size: NA
v_call: TRBV3-1/TRBV3-2
cdr3_nt: TGTGCCAGCAGCCTCTATACTAGCGACGCAGATACGCAGTATTTT
cdr3_aa: CASSLYTSDADTQYF

d_call: NA
j_call: TRBJ1-5
clone_size: NA
v_call: TRBV28
cdr3_nt: TGTGCCAGTAGGACAGATAGCAATCAGCCCCAGCATTTT
cdr3_aa: CASRTDSNQPQHF

d_call: TRBD1
j_call: TRBJ1-1
clone_size: NA
v_call: TRBV5-8
cdr3_nt: TGTGCCAGCAGCTCCGGGACAGGGACCTTGAACACTGAAGCTTTCTTT
cdr3_aa: CASSSGTGTLNTEAFF

d_call: TRBD1
j_call: TRBJ1-6
clone_size: NA
v_call: TRBV5-6
cdr3_nt: TGTGCCAGCAGCTTGGCGGGACAGTATAATTCACCCCTCCACTTT
cdr3_aa: CASSLAGQYNSPLHF

d_call: NA
j_call: TRBJ1-6
clone_size: NA
v_call: TRBV7-2
cdr3_nt: TGTGCCAGCAGCACAGGGAATTCACCCCTCCACTTT
cdr3_aa: CASSTGNSPLHF

d_call: TRBD1
j_call: TRBJ1-1
clone_size: once
v_call: TRBV15
cdr3_nt: TGTGCCACCAGCAGGGAAACAGGGGACACTGAAGCTTTCTTT
cdr3_aa: CATSRETGDTEAFF

d_call: NA
j_call: TRBJ1-3
clone_size: NA
v_call: TRBV28
cdr3_nt: TGTGCCAGCAGTTCCCTGGGGGGTTCTGGAAACACCATATATTTT
cdr3_aa: CASSSLGGSGNTIYF

d_call: NA
j_call: TRBJ1-1
clone_size: NA
v_call: TRBV9
cdr3_nt: TGTGCCAGCAGCGTAGATGGGAGAACTGAAGCTTTCTTT
cdr3_aa: CASSVDGRTEAFF

d_call: TRBD2
j_call: TRBJ2-2
clone_size: NA
v_call: TRBV7-3
cdr3_nt: TGTGCCAGCAGCTTACTAAGGACTAGCGGGAGAGGAAGAACCGGGGAGCTGTTTTTT
cdr3_aa: CASSLLRTSGRGRTGELFF

d_call: TRBD1
j_call: TRBJ1-4
clone_size: NA
v_call: TRBV3-1/TRBV3-2
cdr3_nt: TGTGCCAGCAGCCACTCCGGGACAGGGTATGAAAAACTGTTTTTT
cdr3_aa: CASSHSGTGYEKLFF

d_call: NA
j_call: TRBJ1-1
clone_size: NA
v_call: TRBV16
cdr3_nt: TGTGCCAGCAGCCAATCACGGTCACGGAACACTGAAGCTTTCTTT
cdr3_aa: CASSQSRSRNTEAFF

d_call: NA
j_call: TRBJ2-2
clone_size: NA
v_call: TRBV4-2
cdr3_nt: TGTGCCAGCAGACAAGATCTAGGGGTAGGCGGGGAGCTGTTTTTT
cdr3_aa: CASRQDLGVGGELFF

d_call: NA
j_call: TRBJ1-5
clone_size: NA
v_call: TRBV27
cdr3_nt: TGTGCCAGCCCCATTCAGTGGTACAATCAGCCCCAGCATTTT
cdr3_aa: CASPIQWYNQPQHF

d_call: NA
j_call: TRBJ2-1
clone_size: NA
v_call: TRBV6-1
cdr3_nt: TGTGCCAGCAGTGAACGGGTTCTTCTGGGCAATGAGCAGTTCTTC
cdr3_aa: CASSERVLLGNEQFF

d_call: TRBD1
j_call: TRBJ2-7
clone_size: few
v_call: TRBV7-9
cdr3_nt: TGTGCCAGCAGCTTGACAGGGTTATCCTACGAGCAGTACTTC
cdr3_aa: CASSLTGLSYEQYF

d_call: NA
j_call: TRBJ2-2
clone_size: NA
v_call: TRBV7-2
cdr3_nt: TGTGCCAGCAGCTTAGCCTACGGTTCGGGAACCGGGGAGCTGTTTTTT
cdr3_aa: CASSLAYGSGTGELFF

d_call: NA
j_call: TRBJ2-7
clone_size: NA
v_call: TRBV5-1
cdr3_nt: TGCGCCAGCAGCTTGGTTCCAGCTGACAGCTCCTACGAGCAGTACTTC
cdr3_aa: CASSLVPADSSYEQYF

d_call: NA
j_call: TRBJ1-4
clone_size: NA
v_call: TRBV5-1
cdr3_nt: TGCGCCAGCAGCTTCGGGCAGGGCAGGGAAAAACTGTTTTTT
cdr3_aa: CASSFGQGREKLFF

d_call: NA
j_call: TRBJ1-3
clone_size: NA
v_call: TRBV28
cdr3_nt: TGTGCCAGCACCATAGCGGGAAACACCATATATTTT
cdr3_aa: CASTIAGNTIYF

d_call: NA
j_call: TRBJ1-5
clone_size: NA
v_call: TRBV6-6
cdr3_nt: TGTGCCAGCAGTCTGGCCCCTAGCAATCAGCCCCAGCATTTT
cdr3_aa: CASSLAPSNQPQHF

d_call: NA
j_call: TRBJ1-5
clone_size: NA
v_call: TRBV10-3
cdr3_nt: TGTGCCATCAGTGAGTCGATTTACGGACAGACCACACTACAGCCCCAGCATTTT
cdr3_aa: CAISESIYGQTTLQPQHF

d_call: TRBD2
j_call: TRBJ2-1
clone_size: NA
v_call: TRBV9
cdr3_nt: TGTGCCAGCAGCGTAGTGCCGACTAGCGATGAGCAGTTCTTC
cdr3_aa: CASSVVPTSDEQFF

d_call: NA
j_call: TRBJ2-3
clone_size: NA
v_call: TRBV15
cdr3_nt: TGTGCCACCAGCAGAGGGGCATACGATACGCAGTATTTT
cdr3_aa: CATSRGAYDTQYF

d_call: NA
j_call: TRBJ1-5
clone_size: NA
v_call: TRBV30
cdr3_nt: TGTGCCTGGAGTCCGGGACACGGTAGCAATCAGCCCCAGCATTTT
cdr3_aa: CAWSPGHGSNQPQHF

d_call: NA
j_call: TRBJ2-7
clone_size: NA
v_call: TRBV30
cdr3_nt: TGTGCCTGCGTCCGGAGGCCCTACGAGCAGTACTTC
cdr3_aa: CACVRRPYEQYF

d_call: NA
j_call: TRBJ2-1
clone_size: NA
v_call: TRBV9
cdr3_nt: TGTGCCAGCAGCGTATACGGACAGACTAACAATGAGCAGTTCTTC
cdr3_aa: CASSVYGQTNNEQFF

d_call: NA
j_call: TRBJ1-1
clone_size: NA
v_call: TRBV30
cdr3_nt: TGTGCCTGGATTCCCGCGGGACGGGTCACTGAAGCTTTCTTT
cdr3_aa: CAWIPAGRVTEAFF

d_call: TRBD1
j_call: TRBJ2-7
clone_size: NA
v_call: TRBV3-1/TRBV3-2
cdr3_nt: TGTGCCAGCAGCCAAGGTGTCCAGGGGGCGCGGTACGAGCAGTACTTC
cdr3_aa: CASSQGVQGARYEQYF

d_call: TRBD1
j_call: TRBJ1-4
clone_size: NA
v_call: TRBV4-2
cdr3_nt: TGTGCCAGCAGCCTCGGGGAAAGGGGGCTGGCGACTAATGAAAAACTGTTTTTT
cdr3_aa: CASSLGERGLATNEKLFF

d_call: NA
j_call: TRBJ1-3
clone_size: NA
v_call: TRBV6-5
cdr3_nt: TGTGCCAGCAGTTTCGACAGTGGATCTGGAAACACCATATATTTT
cdr3_aa: CASSFDSGSGNTIYF

d_call: NA
j_call: TRBJ2-7
clone_size: NA
v_call: TRBV4-2
cdr3_nt: TGTGCCAGCAGCCAAGAACTAACGGGACATTGGGGCGAGCAGTACTTC
cdr3_aa: CASSQELTGHWGEQYF

d_call: NA
j_call: TRBJ2-5
clone_size: NA
v_call: TRBV7-2
cdr3_nt: TGTGCCAGCAGCTTAACTGTCTCAGGGGATGAGACCCAGTACTTC
cdr3_aa: CASSLTVSGDETQYF

d_call: TRBD1
j_call: TRBJ1-4
clone_size: few
v_call: TRBV30
cdr3_nt: TGTGCCTGGGCCCCGGGGACAGGGAGTGAAAAACTGTTTTTT
cdr3_aa: CAWAPGTGSEKLFF

d_call: TRBD2
j_call: TRBJ2-7
clone_size: NA
v_call: TRBV5-1
cdr3_nt: TGCGCCAGCAGCTTGGCCGGGACTACAAACTACGAGCAGTACTTC
cdr3_aa: CASSLAGTTNYEQYF

d_call: TRBD1
j_call: TRBJ1-1
clone_size: NA
v_call: TRBV6-6
cdr3_nt: TGTGCCAGCAGTTACTCTCCGGGACAGGGGCTGCCTATTTTT
cdr3_aa: CASSYSPGQGLPIF

d_call: NA
j_call: TRBJ1-2
clone_size: NA
v_call: TRBV5-1
cdr3_nt: TGCGCCAGCAGCTTGGTTGGGGAGGGGTTGGACTATGGCTACACCTTC
cdr3_aa: CASSLVGEGLDYGYTF

d_call: NA
j_call: TRBJ1-1
clone_size: NA
v_call: TRBV5-1
cdr3_nt: TGCGCCAGCAGCTGGGGGGATGGGAACACTGAAGCTTTCTTT
cdr3_aa: CASSWGDGNTEAFF

d_call: NA
j_call: TRBJ1-1
clone_size: few
v_call: TRBV9
cdr3_nt: TGTGCCAGCAGCGTAGGACAGGAGAACACTGAAGCTTTCTTT
cdr3_aa: CASSVGQENTEAFF